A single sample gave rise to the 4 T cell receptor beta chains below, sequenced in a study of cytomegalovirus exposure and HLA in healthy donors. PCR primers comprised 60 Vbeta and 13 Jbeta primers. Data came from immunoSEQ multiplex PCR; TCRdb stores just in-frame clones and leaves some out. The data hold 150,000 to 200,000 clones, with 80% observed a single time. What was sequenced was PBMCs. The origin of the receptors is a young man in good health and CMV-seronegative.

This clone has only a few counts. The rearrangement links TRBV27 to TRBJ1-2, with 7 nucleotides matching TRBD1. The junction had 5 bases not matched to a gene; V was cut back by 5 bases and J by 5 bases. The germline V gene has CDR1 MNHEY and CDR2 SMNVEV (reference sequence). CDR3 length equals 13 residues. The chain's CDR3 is CASSPQGRYGYTF. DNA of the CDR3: TGTGCCAGCAGTCCACAGGGGAGGTATGGCTACACCTTC.

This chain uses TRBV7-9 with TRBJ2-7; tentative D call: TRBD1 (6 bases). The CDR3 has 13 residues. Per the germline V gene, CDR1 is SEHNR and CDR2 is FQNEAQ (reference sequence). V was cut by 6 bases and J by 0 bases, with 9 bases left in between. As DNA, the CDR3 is TGTGCCAGCAGACCGGGACACTCCTACGAGCAGTACTTC. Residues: CASRPGHSYEQYF.

DNA for the CDR3: TGCGCCAGCAGCTTAGTAGCGGGGAGCTCCTACAATGAGCAGTTCTTC. Translation: CASSLVAGSSYNEQFF. The rearrangement joins TRBV5-1 to TRBJ2-1; 8 bases are a match to TRBD2. The ends lost 2 bases at V and 0 bases at J; junction bases unmatched: 4. The CDR3 loop spans 16 amino acids. Looked up from germline, CDR1 is SGHRS and CDR2 is YFSETQ.

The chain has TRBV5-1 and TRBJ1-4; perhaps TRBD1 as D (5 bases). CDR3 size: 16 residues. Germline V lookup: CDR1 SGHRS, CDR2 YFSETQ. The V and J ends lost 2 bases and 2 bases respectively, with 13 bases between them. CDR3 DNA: TGCGCCAGCAGCTTATCAGGGCCTGGTACTAATGAAAAACTGTTTTTT. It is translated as CASSLSGPGTNEKLFF.